The table lists the clone carrying this T cell receptor beta chain with a few counts. As yet, its antigen is unknown. PCR used 60 Vbeta primers and 13 Jbeta primers. Only in-frame clones appear in the TCRdb table, and some are missing; sequencing was by immunoSEQ multiplex PCR. The sample lists about 160,000 clones, about three quarters occurring once. The data were taken from a study of cytomegalovirus exposure and HLA in healthy donors. Overall study results and limits: Later work associated 17,000 or so TCR beta sequences with HLA alleles at 0.05 false discovery rate.

Sequenced input: PBMCs. The TCR comes from a female donor in good health and CMV-seronegative.

This chain's CDR3 is CASSLEGGTQPQHF. The CDR3 nucleotides are TGCGCCAGCAGCTTGGAAGGGGGCACTCAGCCCCAGCATTTT. The chain uses TRBV5-1 and TRBJ1-5; 7 bases map to TRBD1. V lost 0 bases, J lost 6 bases, and 3 bases stayed unmatched. The CDR3 is 14 residues long. Germline V CDR1 and CDR2: SGHRS, YFSETQ.